This T cell receptor beta chain was captured in a study of blood T cell repertoires in COVID-19. Overall study: The United States, Italy and Spain supplied acute and convalescent COVID-19 samples. T cells, B-cell-depleted T cells, or PBMCs provided the cDNA or gDNA that served as material.

In the authors' workflow: How many nucleated cells were present was estimated from reference gene primer amplification. The assay was immunoSEQ multiplex PCR, and TCRdb's table has in-frame clones only and misses some. D and trimming were read from the DNA, whereas the V and J calls and clone size are those reported in that table. The profile covers 200,000 to 250,000 clones, with around 90% appearing a single time and 12% taken by the ten largest. Germline V CDR1 and CDR2: PRHDT, FYEKMQ (reference sequence). CDR3 length equals 14 residues. V was cut by 1 base and J by 3 bases, with 7 bases left in between.

The V and J genes are TRBV13 and TRBJ1-3; D is possibly TRBD1 (5 bases). Sequencing used peripheral blood. The sequence derives from a woman between 18 and 29 years old who had recovered from COVID-19. CDR3 region: CASSLVQGGNTIYF. The DNA of the CDR3 is TGTGCCAGCAGCTTAGTCCAGGGTGGAAACACCATATATTTT.